The rows below give T cell receptor beta chains drawn from one sample of a study of cytomegalovirus exposure and HLA in healthy donors. Produced via immunoSEQ multiplex PCR; TCRdb's table is partial and in-frame only. The table lists about 31,000 clones, 65% of them singletons. Sequenced: PBMCs. All receptors come from a man aged 50-60 years in good health and CMV-seropositive. Each CDR3 is given with its conserved first and last residue. D genes are given only for firm matches. Only part of the rows carry a size: once, few, many, or a class if the clone is expanded.

TRBJ2-3 | . | TRBV5-1 | few | CASSLGIDTQYF | TGCGCCAGCAGCTTGGGTATAGATACGCAGTATTTT
TRBJ2-7 | TRBD1 | TRBV5-4 | few | CASSSGTGQYEQYF | TGTGCCAGCAGCTCCGGGACAGGGCAGTACGAGCAGTACTTC
TRBJ2-3 | TRBD2 | TRBV28 | . | CASSLAGGADTQYF | TGTGCCAGCAGTTTAGCGGGAGGGGCAGATACGCAGTATTTT
TRBJ2-3 | . | TRBV29-1 | . | CSVVPYVYEGTDTQYF | TGCAGCGTTGTTCCCTACGTCTACGAGGGCACAGATACGCAGTATTTT
TRBJ2-2 | TRBD2 | TRBV5-4 | . | CASSRTSGRVTGGELFF | TGTGCCAGCAGCCGGACTAGCGGGAGGGTCACGGGCGGGGAGCTGTTTTTT
TRBJ1-2 | . | TRBV5-1 | . | CASSPEWGGYTF | TGCGCCAGCAGCCCGGAGTGGGGCGGCTACACCTTC
TRBJ2-5 | . | TRBV5-1 | . | CASSSAVQETQYF | TGCGCCAGCAGCTCGGCGGTCCAAGAGACCCAGTACTTC
TRBJ2-6 | TRBD1 | TRBV5-4 | few | CASSSKTGTANVLTF | TGTGCCAGCAGCTCTAAGACAGGGACGGCCAACGTCCTGACTTTC
TRBJ1-1 | . | TRBV2 | . | CASSDRANTEAFF | TGTGCCAGCAGTGACAGGGCAAACACTGAAGCTTTCTTT
TRBJ2-1 | TRBD2 | TRBV9 | . | CASSVGGGRYNEQFF | TGTGCCAGCAGCGTAGGCGGGGGGCGATACAATGAGCAGTTCTTC
TRBJ1-1 | . | TRBV2 | . | CASSEEAGEGTEAFF | TGTGCCAGCAGTGAAGAGGCGGGAGAGGGCACTGAAGCTTTCTTT
TRBJ2-6 | . | TRBV11-2 | . | CASSFAVSGANVLTF | TGTGCCAGCAGCTTCGCGGTATCCGGGGCCAACGTCCTGACTTTC
TRBJ1-5 | . | TRBV2 | . | CASSGGDRRSNQPQHF | TGTGCCAGCAGCGGCGGCGACAGAAGGAGCAATCAGCCCCAGCATTTT
TRBJ2-2 | . | TRBV30 | . | CAAFPGGLGTTGELFF | TGTGCCGCATTCCCGGGTGGTTTAGGGACAACCGGGGAGCTGTTTTTT
TRBJ2-1 | . | TRBV5-1 | . | CASSLEAHEQFF | TGCGCCAGCAGCTTAGAGGCCCATGAGCAGTTCTTC
TRBJ1-4 | TRBD1 | TRBV30 | . | CAVLPSQQGGLFF | TGTGCCGTCCTACCATCTCAACAGGGGGGCCTGTTTTTT
TRBJ2-7 | . | TRBV29-1 | . | CSVEDTYEQYF | TGCAGCGTTGAGGACACCTACGAGCAGTACTTC
TRBJ2-5 | . | TRBV9 | once | CASSRQFQETQYF | TGTGCCAGCAGCCGACAGTTCCAAGAGACCCAGTACTTC
TRBJ1-1 | . | TRBV29-1 | . | CSVGQGKTEAFF | TGCAGCGTAGGGCAGGGGAAGACTGAAGCTTTCTTT
TRBJ1-2 | TRBD1 | TRBV28 | . | CASRVKARQGPFNGYTF | TGTGCCAGCAGAGTTAAAGCCCGACAGGGTCCCTTTAATGGCTACACCTTC
TRBJ2-2 | . | TRBV2 | few | CASSEGWGALWELFF | TGTGCCAGCAGTGAAGGGTGGGGCGCTCTTTGGGAGCTGTTTTTT
TRBJ2-7 | . | TRBV28 | . | CASSSEAPYEQYF | TGTGCCAGCAGTTCCGAGGCCCCCTACGAGCAGTACTTC
TRBJ2-1 | TRBD2 | TRBV9 | . | CASSGTSGGINEQFF | TGTGCCAGCAGCGGAACTAGCGGGGGGATCAATGAGCAGTTCTTC
TRBJ2-5 | . | TRBV6-5 | few | CASSRTTRSETQYF | TGTGCCAGCAGCCGGACTACCCGTTCGGAGACCCAGTACTTC
TRBJ2-7 | TRBD2 | TRBV30 | . | CAWSASGRAFEQYF | TGTGCCTGGAGTGCAAGCGGGAGGGCCTTCGAGCAGTACTTC
TRBJ2-1 | . | TRBV10-2 | . | CASSLGVPSYNEQFF | TGCGCCAGCAGTTTGGGAGTTCCCTCCTACAATGAGCAGTTCTTC
TRBJ2-7 | . | TRBV6-1 | few | CASSDFTGTYEQYF | TGTGCCAGCAGTGATTTTACAGGGACCTACGAGCAGTACTTC
TRBJ2-3 | . | TRBV30 | . | CASSGGDTQYF | TGTGCCTCGAGTGGAGGGGATACGCAGTATTTT
TRBJ2-7 | . | TRBV2 | . | CASSSSYEQYF | TGTGCCAGCAGTTCATCCTACGAGCAGTACTTC
TRBJ2-7 | TRBD1 | TRBV10-1 | . | CASRRGTATTYEQYF | TGCGCCAGCAGGAGGGGGACAGCAACGACCTACGAGCAGTACTTC
TRBJ2-1 | TRBD2 | TRBV7-2 | . | CASSGTSGSHEQFF | TGTGCCAGCAGCGGGACTAGCGGGTCCCATGAGCAGTTCTTC
TRBJ2-7 | . | TRBV9 | few | CASSVESGLDEQYF | TGTGCCAGCAGCGTAGAATCAGGGCTCGACGAGCAGTACTTC
TRBJ2-5 | TRBD2 | TRBV5-1 | . | CASSLGASGGTQYF | TGCGCCAGCAGCTTGGGGGCCAGCGGGGGGACCCAGTACTTC
TRBJ2-5 | . | TRBV7-9 | few | CASNQARQVLQETQYF | TGTGCCAGCAACCAGGCCCGACAGGTCCTCCAAGAGACCCAGTACTTC
TRBJ1-2 | . | TRBV4-1 | once | CASGMGREAYGYTF | TGCGCCAGCGGCATGGGCAGGGAGGCCTATGGCTACACCTTC
TRBJ2-1 | TRBD1 | TRBV28 | few | CASSPGQGGINEQFF | TGTGCCAGCAGTCCTGGACAGGGGGGTATCAATGAGCAGTTCTTC
TRBJ1-4 | . | TRBV6-6 | . | CASSYSWGLTNEKLFF | TGTGCCAGCAGTTACTCCTGGGGGCTAACTAATGAAAAACTGTTTTTT
TRBJ2-5 | . | TRBV6-5 | . | CASSYSGGHGEETQYF | TGTGCCAGCAGTTACTCGGGGGGGCATGGAGAAGAGACCCAGTACTTC
TRBJ2-3 | . | TRBV27 | . | CASSLRRADTQYF | TGTGCCAGCAGTTTGAGGAGAGCAGATACGCAGTATTTT
TRBJ2-7 | . | TRBV13 | . | CASSLESREQYF | TGTGCCAGCAGCTTAGAATCGCGGGAGCAGTACTTC